This entry concerns a single TCR beta chain. Its antigen is still unknown. The input lacks base qualities; no much larger clone sits a single base away. The TCR beta CDR3 regions were amplified from RNA transcripts. The TCR CDR3 was subjected to a first round of RT-PCR using the HTBI primer set and the Qiagen OneStep RT-PCR kit. Libraries were constructed in a second round of multiplex PCR, after which size selection and purification were carried out. Paired-end sequencing of the libraries was performed with 100 bp reads on an Illumina HiSeq2000. In the source study's methods: SOAPnuke was used to process the raw data, throwing out any read that contained adapters or uncalled bases, had a mean Phred below 15, or lacked an exact constant-primer or identifier match. COPE v1.2.5 was used to merge the high-quality paired reads, and each unique nucleotide sequence was defined as a clonotype. Clonotypes were aligned to IMGT TRBV, TRBD and TRBJ reference segments using MiTCR v1.1. Analysis was restricted to V-J combinations with a frequency above 0.0001, which covered 99% to 99.2% of repertoires. A TCS score was defined as the ratio between F50 (clonal expansion) and ExV (chaos), using BLOSUM62-based TCRdist between CDR3 peptides within each V-J. Welch's t-statistics and random forest reduced 500 to 650 V-J features to roughly 13, which were used in a naive Bayes classifier (R e1071). TCRdb trimmed public reads at Q25 via fastp, called clones via MiXCR and kept in-frame beta chains. Each entry merges the rows of one CDR3 protein and shows their most common DNA and genes. In this record, the V and J calls reflect TCRdb's handling and not the investigators' own analysis. For this sample the table gives 500,000 to 650,000 distinct CDR3 sequences, of which roughly 15% were detected only once. Together, the top ten hold about 12% of the sample.

This entry comes from a study of T cells in Graves' hyperthyroidism and ophthalmopathy (dated by TCRdb to about 2019). Notes on the research overall: Peripheral blood was sampled at the time of initial diagnosis, prior to any treatment. According to the paper, TCR Vbeta CDR3 sequencing was carried out on 135 peripheral blood samples, which came from 40 to 45 ophthalmopathy, roughly 75 hyperthyroidism and roughly 17 progressor patients. After blood sampling, hyperthyroidism patients were treated with methimazole at a starting dose of 30 mg daily, and ophthalmopathy patients were treated with high-dose intravenous methylprednisolone. In more than 5 Graves' hyperthyroidism patients, the study also compared T-cell repertoires from thyroid tissue with T-cell repertoires from blood. An independent validation cohort of fewer than 20 hyperthyroidism patients and 15 or so patients who later progressed to ophthalmopathy tested prospective prediction of ophthalmopathy. For training and testing, the 100 or so patients in the discovery cohort were randomly divided in a 7:3 ratio. TCR V-J signatures able to tell the groups apart were searched for in a discovery cohort of 95 to 100 patients, of whom 43 had Graves' ophthalmopathy and about 60 had stable Graves' hyperthyroidism.

Summary of the overall study and its limitations: Blood samples also contained most of the expanded thyroid clonotypes (frequency above 0.001), which suggests that blood repertoires may reflect thyroid immune responses. Sample size was not statistically predetermined, and blinding of investigators to group allocation was not performed. In validation, progression to ophthalmopathy was predicted by the model with 65% to 71% sensitivity and 72.22% specificity, a median of about 6 months before onset. In cross-validation, a model built on a 13 V-J signature told ophthalmopathy apart from stable hyperthyroidism with under 90% sensitivity and 81% to 82% specificity, and in testing the same model reached 80%/75%.

CDR1 and CDR2 are drawn from the germline V gene: SGHVS, FNYEAQ. The CDR3, from cysteine to phenylalanine, totals 14 residues. Just CDR3 DNA is preserved here, 42 bases in frame from base 1. Deletion took 1 base off V and 10 bases off J, with a span of 14 bases between the germline ends. Moderately to severely active disease, a Clinical Activity Score of at least 3, a NOSPECS grade of at least 4, and a duration under 3 months were present in ophthalmopathy patients. The study excluded patients with uncontrolled infections, other autoimmune diseases, pregnancy or lactation. Diagnoses relied on clinical symptoms, serum thyroxine and TRAb, thyroid ultrasound and orbital computed tomography. PBMCs were separated from over 9 ml of fresh peripheral blood using Ficoll-Paque density gradient centrifugation. Total RNA was extracted with Trizol reagent, and quality was checked on an Agilent 2100 Bioanalyzer.

The sequence derives from a woman aged 45-60 years with Graves' ophthalmopathy. The sample taken for sequencing was blood. The chain couples TRBV7-6 to TRBJ2-1; the D segment could be TRBD1, given 5 matching bases. The DNA sequence is TGTGCCAGCAGCTTAGTTGGACAAGGGGTCGAGCAGTTCTTC. Translation gives CASSLVGQGVEQFF. Here the CDR3 is joined to the reference TRBV7-6 and TRBJ2-1 genes, and the full variable domain is: GAGVSQSPRYKVTKRGQDVALRCDPISGHVSLYWYRQALGQGPEFLTYFNYEAQQDKSGLPNDRFSAERPEGSISTLTIQRTEQRDSAMYRCASSLVGQGVEQFFGPGTRLTVL.